The clone carrying this T cell receptor beta chain was observed a handful of times. Its antigen is as yet unknown. J was trimmed by 6 bases and V by 5 bases; bases with no gene match: 7. Germline values: CDR1 MNHEY, CDR2 SMNVEV (reference sequence). CDR3 length: 15 residues. The sample comes from a study of Graves' ophthalmopathy and Graves' hyperthyroidism. Overall study: Stable hyperthyroidism referred to disease that showed no ophthalmopathy within 18 months of follow-up. Study-wide points: The 13-signature model separated ophthalmopathy from stable hyperthyroidism at over 85% sensitivity and around 81% specificity. Sensitivity of under 71% and specificity of 72% to 80% were achieved by the model that predicted ophthalmopathy progression. The authors also found most expanded thyroid clonotypes above 0.001 frequency in blood.

The authors amplified TCR beta CDR3 regions from RNA transcripts. RT-PCR was first run with HTBI primers, then multiplex PCR in a second round. TCRdb re-called the multiplex PCR reads through MiXCR, storing one row per CDR3 protein. The sample holds some 1.1 million distinct CDR3 sequences, 35% to 40% seen once. The rearrangement joins TRBV27 to TRBJ1-4; the match to TRBD1 covers 9 bases. The clonotype comes from an adult man with Graves' hyperthyroidism. The specimen sequenced was peripheral blood or thyroid tissue (not recorded which). The chain's CDR3 is CASSRTGALYEKLFF. CDR3 nucleotide sequence: TGTGCCAGCAGTAGGACAGGGGCGCTCTATGAAAAACTGTTTTTT.